One TCR beta chain is described in this entry. No antigen is known for it. This entry belongs to a study of shared clonotypes between healthy human individuals. General study results and limits: Across four donors, naive CD4 shared roughly 5%, naive CD8 more than 3%, memory CD4 roughly 2.4%, memory CD8 more than 0.35%.

Clones were read by immunoSEQ multiplex PCR, and TCRdb kept only the in-frame ones, dropping some. The table shows over 800,000 clones, with almost 95% occurring only once. The naive CD8 fraction comprised CD45RO-negative cells positively selected for CCR7 and excluded terminally differentiated effector memory CD45RA+ cells. The specimen sequenced was naive CD8+ T cells sorted from blood. The sequence was collected from a young man in good health.

CDR3 sequence reads: CASSTDREDQPQHF. DNA of the CDR3: TGTGCCAGCAGTACCGACAGGGAAGATCAGCCCCAGCATTTT. The rearrangement uses TRBV28 and TRBJ1-5; 7 bases are shared with TRBD1. The germline V gene has CDR1 MDHEN and CDR2 SYDVKM. The CDR3 contains 14 residues. V lost 5 bases, J lost 5 bases, and 6 bases stayed unmatched.